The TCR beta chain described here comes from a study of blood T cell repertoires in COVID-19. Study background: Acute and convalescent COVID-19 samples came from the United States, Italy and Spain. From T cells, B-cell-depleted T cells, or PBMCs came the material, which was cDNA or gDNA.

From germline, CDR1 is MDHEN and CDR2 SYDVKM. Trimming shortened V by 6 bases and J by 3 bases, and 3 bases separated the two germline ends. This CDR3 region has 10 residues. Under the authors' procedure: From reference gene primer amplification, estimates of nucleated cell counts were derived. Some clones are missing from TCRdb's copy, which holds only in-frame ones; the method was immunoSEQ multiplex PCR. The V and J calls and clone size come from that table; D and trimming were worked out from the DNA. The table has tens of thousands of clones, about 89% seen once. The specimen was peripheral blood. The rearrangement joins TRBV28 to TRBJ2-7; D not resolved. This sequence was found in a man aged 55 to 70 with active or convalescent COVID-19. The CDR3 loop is CASSRYEQYF. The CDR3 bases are TGTGCCAGCAGCCGCTACGAGCAGTACTTC.